The present TCR beta chain was sequenced within a study of vaccination effects on CD4 cells after COVID-19. Findings of the study overall: Long after vaccination, the clones induced by infection and by vaccine shrank markedly in size. After vaccination of healthy people, only 1 of 255 vaccine-induced clones cross-reacted with common cold coronaviruses. Early timepoints after infection were absent, and convalescent patients were few in the study.

Expansion of antigen-specific CD4+ T cells with viral peptide pools was carried out by the ViraFEST assay before sequencing. After around nine days in culture, the CD4+ T cells were isolated. Negative nucleocapsid antibody tests before and after vaccination confirmed no previous SARS-CoV-2 infection. The researchers cultured fewer than 2.5 million PBMC per well with approximately 11 IU/ml IL-2 and 7.5 to 10 ug/ml peptides. Germline values: CDR1 MNHEY, CDR2 SMNVEV (reference sequence). The CDR3 length is 14 residues. The V gene end was trimmed by 6 bases and the J gene end by 8 bases; junction bases not matched to a gene: 9. Sequencing was performed with immunoSEQ multiplex PCR; in TCRdb, only in-frame clones are kept and a portion is missing. The table shows 30,000 to 45,000 clones, with around 67% occurring only once. Concerning this clone: Its antigen is undetermined.

This sample comprised CD4+ T cells from PBMCs cultured with SARS-CoV-2 spike peptides, obtained before COVID-19 vaccination. The receptor was derived from a human donor who received a COVID-19 vaccine. V gene TRBV27 combines with J gene TRBJ1-2; 10 nucleotides agree with TRBD1. The CDR3 is CASSQDRGRVGYTF. CDR3 sequence (DNA): TGTGCCAGCAGCCAAGACAGGGGGCGTGTGGGCTACACCTTC.